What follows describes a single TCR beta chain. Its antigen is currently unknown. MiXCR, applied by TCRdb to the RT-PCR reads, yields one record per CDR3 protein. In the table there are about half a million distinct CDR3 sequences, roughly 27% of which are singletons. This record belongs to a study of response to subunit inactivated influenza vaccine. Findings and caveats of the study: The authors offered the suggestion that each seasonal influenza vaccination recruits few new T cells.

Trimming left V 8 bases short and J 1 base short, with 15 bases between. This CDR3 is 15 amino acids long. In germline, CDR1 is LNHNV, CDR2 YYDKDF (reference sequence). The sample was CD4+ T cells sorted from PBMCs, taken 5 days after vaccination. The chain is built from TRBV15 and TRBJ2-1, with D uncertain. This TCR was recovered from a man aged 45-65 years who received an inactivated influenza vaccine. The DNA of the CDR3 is TGTGCCACCGCAAAGAAGAGGCAATCCTACAATGAGCAGTTCTTC. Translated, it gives CATAKKRQSYNEQFF. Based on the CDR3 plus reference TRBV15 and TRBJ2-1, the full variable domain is DAMVIQNPRYQVTQFGKPVTLSCSQTLNHNVMYWYQQKSSQAPKLLFHYYDKDFNNEADTPDNFQSRRPNTSFCFLDIRSPGLGDTAMYLCATAKKRQSYNEQFFGPGTRLTVL.